This TCR beta chain was captured in a study of OX40 agonist ivuxolimab in advanced cancers. Notes on the study in general: Low normalized clonal expansion also occurred in some nonresponding patients. At doses 0.1 to 3.0 mg/kg, CD4+ and CD8+ clones expanded.

Measured with immunoSEQ multiplex PCR; TCRdb has only the in-frame clones, and not every one. The sample shows around 80,000 clones, 85% of them seen only once. About this clone: Its antigen is still unknown.

Prior autoimmune disease or systemic immunosuppression barred patients. The TCR comes from an adult with an advanced solid tumor such as melanoma, head and neck, liver or kidney cancer. Source: CD4+ or CD8+ T cells sorted from blood, taken in a trial of the OX40 agonist ivuxolimab.

DNA for the CDR3: TGTGCCAGTAGGCCACTGGACGGCGATAATTCACCCCTCCACTTT. It yields the protein CASRPLDGDNSPLHF. The genes are TRBV19 and TRBJ1-6; D remains ambiguous. V lost 6 bases and J 5 bases, leaving 14 bases between the germline ends. The CDR3 extends over 15 amino acids. Germline-derived CDR1 and CDR2 are LNHDA and SQIVND (reference sequence). The variable domain in full, completed from reference TRBV19 and TRBJ1-6, reads DGGITQSPKYLFRKEGQNVTLSCEQNLNHDAMYWYRQDPGQGLRLIYYSQIVNDFQKGDIAEGYSVSREKKESFPLTVTSAQKNPTAFYLCASRPLDGDNSPLHFGNGTRLTVT.